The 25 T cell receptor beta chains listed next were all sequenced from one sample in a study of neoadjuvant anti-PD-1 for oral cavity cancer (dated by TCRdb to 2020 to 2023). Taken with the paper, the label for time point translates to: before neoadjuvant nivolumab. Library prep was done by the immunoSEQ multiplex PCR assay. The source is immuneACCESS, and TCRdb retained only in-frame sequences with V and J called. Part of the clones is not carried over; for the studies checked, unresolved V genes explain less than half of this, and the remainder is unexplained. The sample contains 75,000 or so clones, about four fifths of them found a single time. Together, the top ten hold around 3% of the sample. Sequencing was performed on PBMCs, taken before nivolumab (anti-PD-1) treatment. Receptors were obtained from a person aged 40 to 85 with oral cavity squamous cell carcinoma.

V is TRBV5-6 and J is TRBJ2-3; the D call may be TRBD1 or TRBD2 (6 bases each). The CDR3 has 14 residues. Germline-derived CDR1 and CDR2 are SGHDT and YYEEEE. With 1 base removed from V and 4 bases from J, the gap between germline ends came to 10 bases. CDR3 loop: CASSLKGGADTQYF. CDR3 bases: TGTGCCAGCAGCTTGAAGGGGGGAGCAGATACGCAGTATTTT.

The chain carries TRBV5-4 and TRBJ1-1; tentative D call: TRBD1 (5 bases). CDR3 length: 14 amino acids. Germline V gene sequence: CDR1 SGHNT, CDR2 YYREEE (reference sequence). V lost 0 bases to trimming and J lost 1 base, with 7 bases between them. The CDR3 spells CASSLETANTEAFF. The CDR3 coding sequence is TGTGCCAGCAGCTTGGAGACAGCGAACACTGAAGCTTTCTTT.

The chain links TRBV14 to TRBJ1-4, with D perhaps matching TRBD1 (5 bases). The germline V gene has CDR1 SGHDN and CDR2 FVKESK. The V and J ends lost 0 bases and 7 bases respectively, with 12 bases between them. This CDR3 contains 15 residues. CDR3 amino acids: CASSQDAGSGEKLFF. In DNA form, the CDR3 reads TGTGCCAGCAGCCAAGATGCAGGGTCTGGTGAAAAACTGTTTTTT.

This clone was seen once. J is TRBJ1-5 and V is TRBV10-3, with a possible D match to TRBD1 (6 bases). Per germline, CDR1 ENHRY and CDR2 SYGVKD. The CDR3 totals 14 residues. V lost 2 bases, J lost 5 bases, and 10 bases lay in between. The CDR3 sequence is CAISEGQRDQPQHF. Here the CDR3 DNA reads TGTGCCATCAGTGAGGGACAGAGGGATCAGCCCCAGCATTTT.

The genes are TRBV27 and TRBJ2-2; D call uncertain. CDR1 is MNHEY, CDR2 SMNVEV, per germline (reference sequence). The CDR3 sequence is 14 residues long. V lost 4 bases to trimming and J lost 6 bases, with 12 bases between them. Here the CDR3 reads CASSSNQPSGELFF. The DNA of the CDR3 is TGTGCCAGCAGTTCCAACCAACCCTCCGGGGAGCTGTTTTTT.

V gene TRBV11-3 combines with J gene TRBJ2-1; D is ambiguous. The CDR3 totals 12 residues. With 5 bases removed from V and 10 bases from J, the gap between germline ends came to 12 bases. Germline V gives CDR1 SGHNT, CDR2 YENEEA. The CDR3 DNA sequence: TGTGCCAGCAGCCCCAATGGTGCGGAGCAGTTCTTC. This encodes CASSPNGAEQFF.

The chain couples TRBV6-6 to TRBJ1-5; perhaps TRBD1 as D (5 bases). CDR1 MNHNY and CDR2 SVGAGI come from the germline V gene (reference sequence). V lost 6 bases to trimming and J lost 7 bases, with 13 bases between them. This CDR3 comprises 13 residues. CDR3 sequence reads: CASSDSALQPQHF. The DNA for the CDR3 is TGTGCCAGCAGCGACAGTGCCCTCCAGCCCCAGCATTTT.

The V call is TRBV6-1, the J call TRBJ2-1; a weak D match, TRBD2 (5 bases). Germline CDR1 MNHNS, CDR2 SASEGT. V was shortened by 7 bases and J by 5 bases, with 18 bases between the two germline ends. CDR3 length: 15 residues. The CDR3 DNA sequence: TGTGCCAGCACCCCCGGAGGCAGGAACAACAATGAGCAGTTCTTC. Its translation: CASTPGGRNNNEQFF.

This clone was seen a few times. The CDR3 sequence is CASSEIYEQYF. The CDR3 DNA sequence: TGTGCCAGCAGCGAAATCTACGAGCAGTACTTC. This rearrangement joins TRBV5-5 to TRBJ2-7, with D hard to call. V dropped 4 bases and J dropped 3 bases, with 5 bases sitting between them. This CDR3 is 11 amino acids long. Germline V gene sequence: CDR1 SGHKS, CDR2 YYEKEE (reference sequence).

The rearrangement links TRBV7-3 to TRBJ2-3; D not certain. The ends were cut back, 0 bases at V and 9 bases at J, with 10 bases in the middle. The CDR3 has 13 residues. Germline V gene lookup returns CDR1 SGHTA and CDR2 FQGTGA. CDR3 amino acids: CASSLTASGTQYF. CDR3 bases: TGTGCCAGCAGCTTAACGGCGTCGGGCACGCAGTATTTT.

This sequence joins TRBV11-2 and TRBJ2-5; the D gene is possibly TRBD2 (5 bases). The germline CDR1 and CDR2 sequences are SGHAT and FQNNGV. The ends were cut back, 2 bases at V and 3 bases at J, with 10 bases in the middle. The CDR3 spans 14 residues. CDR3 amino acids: CASSLMTMKETQYF. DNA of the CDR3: TGTGCCAGCAGCTTAATGACTATGAAAGAGACCCAGTACTTC.

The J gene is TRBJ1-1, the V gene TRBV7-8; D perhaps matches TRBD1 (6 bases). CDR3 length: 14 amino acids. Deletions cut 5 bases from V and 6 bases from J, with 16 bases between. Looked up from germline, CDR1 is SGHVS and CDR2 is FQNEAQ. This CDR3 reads CASSHREGHAEAFF. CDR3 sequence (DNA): TGTGCCAGCAGCCACAGGGAGGGCCACGCTGAAGCTTTCTTT.

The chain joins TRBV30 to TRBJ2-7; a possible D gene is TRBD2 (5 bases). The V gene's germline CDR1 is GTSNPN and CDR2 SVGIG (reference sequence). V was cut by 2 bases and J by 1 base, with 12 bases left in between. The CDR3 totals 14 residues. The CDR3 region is CAWSPGLRSYEQYF. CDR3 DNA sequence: TGTGCCTGGAGTCCTGGACTCCGTTCCTACGAGCAGTACTTC. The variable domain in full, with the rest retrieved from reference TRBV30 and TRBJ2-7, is SQTIHQWPATLVQPVGSPLSLECTVEGTSNPNLYWYRQAAGRGLQLLFYSVGIGQISSEVPQNLSASRPQDRQFILSSKKLLLSDSGFYLCAWSPGLRSYEQYFGPGTRLTVT.

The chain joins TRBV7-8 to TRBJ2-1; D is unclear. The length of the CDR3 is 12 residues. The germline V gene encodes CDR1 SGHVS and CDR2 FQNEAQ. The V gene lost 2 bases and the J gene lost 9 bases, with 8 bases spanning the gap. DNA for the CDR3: TGTGCCAGCAGCTTATGGGGTAGTGAGCAGTTCTTC. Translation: CASSLWGSEQFF.

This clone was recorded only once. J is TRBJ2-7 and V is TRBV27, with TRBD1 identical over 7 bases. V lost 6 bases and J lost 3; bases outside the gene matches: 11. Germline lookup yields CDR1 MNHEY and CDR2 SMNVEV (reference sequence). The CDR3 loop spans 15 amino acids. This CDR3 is CASRPQTGSVYEQYF. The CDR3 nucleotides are TGTGCCAGCAGACCCCAGACAGGGAGCGTCTACGAGCAGTACTTC.

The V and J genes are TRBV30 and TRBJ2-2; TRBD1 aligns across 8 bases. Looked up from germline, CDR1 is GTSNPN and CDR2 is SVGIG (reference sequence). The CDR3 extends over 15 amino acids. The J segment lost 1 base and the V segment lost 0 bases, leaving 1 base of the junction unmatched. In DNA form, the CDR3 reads TGTGCCTGGAGTGTAGGACAGGGGAACACCGGGGAGCTGTTTTTT. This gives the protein CAWSVGQGNTGELFF. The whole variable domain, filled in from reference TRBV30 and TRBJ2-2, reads SQTIHQWPATLVQPVGSPLSLECTVEGTSNPNLYWYRQAAGRGLQLLFYSVGIGQISSEVPQNLSASRPQDRQFILSSKKLLLSDSGFYLCAWSVGQGNTGELFFGEGSRLTVL.

The CDR3 loop reads CASSVGLAGPYEQYF. CDR3 in DNA: TGCGCCAGCAGCGTTGGACTAGCAGGTCCCTACGAGCAGTACTTC. This chain links TRBV5-1 with TRBJ2-7, with 8 bases fitting TRBD2. CDR1 is SGHRS and CDR2 is YFSETQ in the germline V gene. V gave up 4 bases and J gave up 2 bases; unmatched junction bases: 8. This CDR3 spans 15 amino acids.

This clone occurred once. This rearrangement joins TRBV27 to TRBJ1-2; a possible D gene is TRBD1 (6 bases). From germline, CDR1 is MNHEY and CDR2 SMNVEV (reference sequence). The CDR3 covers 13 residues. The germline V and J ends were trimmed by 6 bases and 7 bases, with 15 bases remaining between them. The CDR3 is CASRLGGLGGYTF. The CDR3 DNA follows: TGTGCCAGCAGACTAGGGGGGCTAGGTGGCTACACCTTC.

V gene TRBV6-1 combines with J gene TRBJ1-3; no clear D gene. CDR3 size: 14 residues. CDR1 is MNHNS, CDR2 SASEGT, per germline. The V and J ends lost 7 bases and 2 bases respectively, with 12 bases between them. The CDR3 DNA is TGTGCCAGCATGATTGACAATGCTGGAAACACCATATATTTT. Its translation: CASMIDNAGNTIYF.

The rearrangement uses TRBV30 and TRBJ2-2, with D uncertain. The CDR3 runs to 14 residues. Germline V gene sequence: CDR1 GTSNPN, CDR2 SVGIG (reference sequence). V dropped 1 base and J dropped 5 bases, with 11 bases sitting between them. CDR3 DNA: TGTGCCTGGAGTGAGCCCCTGTGGACCGGGGAGCTGTTTTTT. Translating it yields CAWSEPLWTGELFF.

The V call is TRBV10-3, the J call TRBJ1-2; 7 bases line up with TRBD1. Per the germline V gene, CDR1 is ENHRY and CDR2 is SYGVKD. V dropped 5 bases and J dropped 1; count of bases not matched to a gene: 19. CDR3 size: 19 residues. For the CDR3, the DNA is TGTGCCATCAGTACTACTCCGGGACAGCTCACCTCGTTTAACTATGGCTACACCTTC. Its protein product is CAISTTPGQLTSFNYGYTF.

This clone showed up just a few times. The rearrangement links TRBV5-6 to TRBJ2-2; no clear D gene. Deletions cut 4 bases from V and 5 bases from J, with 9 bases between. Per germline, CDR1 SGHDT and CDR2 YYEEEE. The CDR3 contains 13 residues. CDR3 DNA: TGTGCCAGCAGCCGAGTTTCAACCGGGGAGCTGTTTTTT. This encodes CASSRVSTGELFF. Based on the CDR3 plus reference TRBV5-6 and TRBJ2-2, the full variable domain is DAGVTQSPTHLIKTRGQQVTLRCSPKSGHDTVSWYQQALGQGPQFIFQYYEEEERQRGNFPDRFSGHQFPNYSSELNVNALLLGDSALYLCASSRVSTGELFFGEGSRLTVL.

CDR3 loop: CASSKGLAGGDTGELFF. The CDR3 DNA is TGTGCCAGTAGTAAGGGACTAGCGGGTGGGGACACCGGGGAGCTGTTTTTT. The chain employs TRBV19 and TRBJ2-2, with 12 bases matching TRBD2. With 4 bases clipped from V and 3 bases from J, the junction kept 6 bases outside the gene matches. This CDR3 spans 17 amino acids. Per germline, CDR1 LNHDA and CDR2 SQIVND (reference sequence).

The CDR3 reads CASSLTNTGELFF. The CDR3, as DNA: TGTGCCAGCAGCCTTACGAACACCGGGGAGCTGTTTTTT. The chain recombines TRBV14 with TRBJ2-2; D uncertain. The CDR3 is 13 residues long. Trimming removed 4 bases at V and 0 bases at J, with 3 bases between. Germline CDR1 and CDR2: SGHDN and FVKESK.

CDR3 protein: CASSRGTGTNEKLFF. CDR3 nucleotide sequence: TGTGCCAGTAGTCGGGGGACGGGGACTAATGAAAAACTGTTTTTT. J is TRBJ1-4 and V is TRBV19, with D possibly TRBD1 on 5 matching bases. This CDR3 contains 15 residues. V was trimmed by 5 bases and J by 2 bases, leaving 12 bases between them. Germline V gives CDR1 LNHDA, CDR2 SQIVND (reference sequence).